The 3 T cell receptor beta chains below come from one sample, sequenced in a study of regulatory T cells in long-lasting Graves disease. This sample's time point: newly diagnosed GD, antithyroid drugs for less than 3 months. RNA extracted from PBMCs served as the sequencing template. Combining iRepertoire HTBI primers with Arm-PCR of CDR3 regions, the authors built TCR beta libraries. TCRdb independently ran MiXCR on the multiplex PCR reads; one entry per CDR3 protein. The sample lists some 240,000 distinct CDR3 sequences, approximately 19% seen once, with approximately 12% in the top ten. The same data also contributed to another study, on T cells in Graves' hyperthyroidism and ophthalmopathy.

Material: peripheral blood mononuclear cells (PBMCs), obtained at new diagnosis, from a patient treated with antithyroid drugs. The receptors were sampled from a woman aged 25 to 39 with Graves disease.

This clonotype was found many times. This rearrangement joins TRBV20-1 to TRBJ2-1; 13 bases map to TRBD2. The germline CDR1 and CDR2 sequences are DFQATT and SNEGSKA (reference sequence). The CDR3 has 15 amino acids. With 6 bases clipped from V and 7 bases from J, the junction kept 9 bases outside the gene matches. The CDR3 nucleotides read TGCAGTGCCATAGAGCGGACTAGCGGGAGAAATGAGCAGTTCTTC. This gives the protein CSAIERTSGRNEQFF.

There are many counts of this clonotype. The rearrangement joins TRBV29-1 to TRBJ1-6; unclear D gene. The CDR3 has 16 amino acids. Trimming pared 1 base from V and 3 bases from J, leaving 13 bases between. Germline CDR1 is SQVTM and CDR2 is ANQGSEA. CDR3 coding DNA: TGCAGCGTTGAAGGACCAGACGGATTCTATAATTCACCCCTCCACTTT. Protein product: CSVEGPDGFYNSPLHF.

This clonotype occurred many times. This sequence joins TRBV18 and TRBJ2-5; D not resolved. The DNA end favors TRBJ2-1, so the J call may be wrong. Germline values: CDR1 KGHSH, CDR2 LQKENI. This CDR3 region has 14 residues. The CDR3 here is CASSPPPTPNEQFF. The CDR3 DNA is TGTGCCAGCTCACCACCGCCCACCCCAAATGAGCAGTTCTTC.